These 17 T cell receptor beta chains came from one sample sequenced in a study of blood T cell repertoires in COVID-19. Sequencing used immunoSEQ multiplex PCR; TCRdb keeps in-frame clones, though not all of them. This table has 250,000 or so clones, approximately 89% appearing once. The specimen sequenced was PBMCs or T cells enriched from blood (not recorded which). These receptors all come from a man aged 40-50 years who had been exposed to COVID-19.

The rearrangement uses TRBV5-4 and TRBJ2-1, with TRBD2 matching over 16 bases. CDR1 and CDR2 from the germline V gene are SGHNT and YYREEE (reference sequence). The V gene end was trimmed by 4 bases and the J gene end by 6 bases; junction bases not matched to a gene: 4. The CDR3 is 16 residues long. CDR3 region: CASSAGTSGRGNEQFF. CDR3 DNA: TGTGCCAGCAGCGCGGGGACTAGCGGGAGGGGCAATGAGCAGTTCTTC.

The CDR3 DNA is TGCGCCAGCAGCCAAGAGGGTTGGACTAGCGGGATTACTAGCACAGATACGCAGTATTTT. It specifies CASSQEGWTSGITSTDTQYF. The chain uses TRBV4-3 and TRBJ2-3, with 12 bases identical to TRBD2. Germline lookup yields CDR1 LGHNA and CDR2 YSLEER. This CDR3 spans 20 amino acids. The J segment lost 0 bases and the V segment lost 0 bases, leaving 10 bases of the junction unmatched.

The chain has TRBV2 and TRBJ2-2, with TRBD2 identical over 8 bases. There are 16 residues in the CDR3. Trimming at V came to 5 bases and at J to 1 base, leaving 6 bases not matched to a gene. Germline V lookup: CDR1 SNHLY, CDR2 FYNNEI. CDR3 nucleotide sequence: TGTGCCAGCAGTAGACTAGCGCTGGGGAACACCGGGGAGCTGTTTTTT. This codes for CASSRLALGNTGELFF.

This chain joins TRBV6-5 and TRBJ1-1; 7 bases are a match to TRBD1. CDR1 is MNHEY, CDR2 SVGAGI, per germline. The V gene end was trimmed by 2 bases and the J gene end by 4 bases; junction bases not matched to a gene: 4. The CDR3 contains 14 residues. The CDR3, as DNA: TGTGCCAGCAGTTACGCCAGGGGGGCCACTGAAGCTTTCTTT. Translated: CASSYARGATEAFF.

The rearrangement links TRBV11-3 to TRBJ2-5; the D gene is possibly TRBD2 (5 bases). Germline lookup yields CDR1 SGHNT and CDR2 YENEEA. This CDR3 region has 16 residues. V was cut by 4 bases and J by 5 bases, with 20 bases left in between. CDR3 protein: CASSWTPRRAEETQYF. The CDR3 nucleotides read TGTGCCAGCAGCTGGACCCCTAGGCGGGCCGAGGAGACCCAGTACTTC.

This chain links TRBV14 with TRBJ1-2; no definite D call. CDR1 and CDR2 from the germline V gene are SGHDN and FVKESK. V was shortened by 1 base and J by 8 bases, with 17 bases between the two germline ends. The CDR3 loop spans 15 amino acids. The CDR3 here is CASSQAPSSTGGYTF. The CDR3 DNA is TGTGCCAGCAGCCAAGCCCCGAGTAGCACGGGAGGCTACACCTTC.

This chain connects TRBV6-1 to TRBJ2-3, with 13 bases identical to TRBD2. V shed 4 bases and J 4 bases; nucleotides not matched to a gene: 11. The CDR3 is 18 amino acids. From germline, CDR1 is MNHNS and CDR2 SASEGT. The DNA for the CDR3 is TGTGCCAGCAGTGGGACTAGCGGGAGATTCGGCCGCCCAGATACGCAGTATTTT. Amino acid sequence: CASSGTSGRFGRPDTQYF.

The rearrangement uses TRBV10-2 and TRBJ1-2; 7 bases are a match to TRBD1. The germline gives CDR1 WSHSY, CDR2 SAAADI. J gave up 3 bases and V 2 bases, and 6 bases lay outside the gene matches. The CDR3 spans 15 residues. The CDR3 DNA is TGCGCCAGCAGTGAGGTGACAGGGACCTACTATGGCTACACCTTC. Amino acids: CASSEVTGTYYGYTF.

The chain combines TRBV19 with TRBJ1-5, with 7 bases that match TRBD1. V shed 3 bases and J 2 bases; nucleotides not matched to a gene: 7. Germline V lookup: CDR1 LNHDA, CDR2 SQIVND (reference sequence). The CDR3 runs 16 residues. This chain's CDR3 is CASSIRETGRNQPQHF. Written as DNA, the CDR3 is TGTGCCAGTAGTATCCGAGAGACAGGGCGCAATCAGCCCCAGCATTTT.

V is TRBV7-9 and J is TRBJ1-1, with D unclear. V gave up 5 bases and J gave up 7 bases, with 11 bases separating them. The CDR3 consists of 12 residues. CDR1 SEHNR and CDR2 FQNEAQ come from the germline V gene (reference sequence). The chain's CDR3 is CASSPFPGEAFF. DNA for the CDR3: TGTGCCAGCAGCCCCTTTCCGGGTGAAGCTTTCTTT.

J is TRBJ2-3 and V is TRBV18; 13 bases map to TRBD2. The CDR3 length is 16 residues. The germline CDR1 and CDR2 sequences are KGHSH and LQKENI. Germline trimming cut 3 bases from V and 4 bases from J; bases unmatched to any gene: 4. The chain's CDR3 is CASSPRTSGSADTQYF. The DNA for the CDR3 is TGTGCCAGCTCACCTCGGACTAGCGGGAGTGCAGATACGCAGTATTTT.

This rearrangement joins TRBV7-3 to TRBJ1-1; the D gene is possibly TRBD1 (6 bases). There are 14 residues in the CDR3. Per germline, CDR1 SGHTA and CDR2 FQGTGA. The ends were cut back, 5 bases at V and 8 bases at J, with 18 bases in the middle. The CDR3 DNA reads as TGTGCCAGCAGCCCTACAGGGTTTCTTAACGAAGCTTTCTTT. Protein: CASSPTGFLNEAFF.

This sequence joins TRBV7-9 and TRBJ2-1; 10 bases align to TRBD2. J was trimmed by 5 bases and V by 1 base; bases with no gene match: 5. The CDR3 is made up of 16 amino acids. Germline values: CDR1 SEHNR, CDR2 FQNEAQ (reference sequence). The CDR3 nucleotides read TGTGCCAGCAGCTTAGTACCTAGCGGGAGAGACAATGAGCAGTTCTTC. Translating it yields CASSLVPSGRDNEQFF.

The CDR3 DNA follows: TGTGCCAGCAGGGACAGGGGGCCGGTTGAAGCTTTCTTT. Its protein product is CASRDRGPVEAFF. The rearrangement uses TRBV2 and TRBJ1-1; 11 bases align to TRBD1. Looked up from germline, CDR1 is SNHLY and CDR2 is FYNNEI. The J segment lost 7 bases and the V segment lost 6 bases, leaving 4 bases of the junction unmatched. The CDR3 sequence is 13 residues long. The whole variable domain, remainder taken from reference TRBV2 and TRBJ1-1, is EPEVTQTPSHQVTQMGQEVILRCVPISNHLYFYWYRQILGQKVEFLVSFYNNEISEKSEIFDDQFSVERPDGSNFTLKIRSTKLEDSAMYFCASRDRGPVEAFFGQGTRLTVV.

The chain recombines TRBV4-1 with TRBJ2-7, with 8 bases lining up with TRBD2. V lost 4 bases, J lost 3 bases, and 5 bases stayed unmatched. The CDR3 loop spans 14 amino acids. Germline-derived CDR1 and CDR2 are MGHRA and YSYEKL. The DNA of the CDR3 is TGCGCCAGCAGCCTAGCGGGAAGGTACTACGAGCAGTACTTC. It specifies CASSLAGRYYEQYF.

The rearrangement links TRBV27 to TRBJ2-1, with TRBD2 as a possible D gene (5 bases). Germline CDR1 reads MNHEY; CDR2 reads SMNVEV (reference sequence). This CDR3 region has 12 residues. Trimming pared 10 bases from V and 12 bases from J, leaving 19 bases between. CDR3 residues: CATAGALAPQFF. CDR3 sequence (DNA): TGTGCCACCGCCGGAGCTCTAGCACCGCAGTTCTTC.

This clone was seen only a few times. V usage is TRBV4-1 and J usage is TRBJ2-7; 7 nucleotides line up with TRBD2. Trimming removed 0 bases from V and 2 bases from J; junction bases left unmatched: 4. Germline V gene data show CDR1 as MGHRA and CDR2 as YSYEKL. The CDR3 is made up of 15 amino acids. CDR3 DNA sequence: TGCGCCAGCAGCCAAGATAAGCGGGACCCCTACGAGCAGTACTTC. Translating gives CASSQDKRDPYEQYF.